Only a few counts were recorded for the clone carrying this T cell receptor delta chain. The antigen remains undetermined. TCRdb records a much larger clone's protein for this DNA, with a difference at residue 11 that likely arises from a read error; the protein given is the translation of the DNA. The same CDR3 can be traced to other DNA sequences in this sample. Bulk repertoires came from Vgamma9/Vdelta2+ or Vdelta2-negative gammadelta T cells flow-sorted from PBMC. TCRdb reran clone calling via CATT on the multiplex PCR reads. Here the sample spans around 86,000 delta-chain clones, over 1.3% being singletons. This sample was taken from a study of γδ T cells in repeated Plasmodium falciparum infection. Across the whole study: The natural-infection arm compared Malian children under seasonal malaria with matched Australian children. Overall study results and limits: Over time and infection, Vgamma9/Vdelta2+ repertoires remained highly stable and polyclonal. One small rural Malian village, predominantly a single ethnic group, supplied the cohort. Vdelta2-negative gammadelta repertoires appeared less diverse and less shared in Malian than Australian children.

Germline loops: CDR1 TVYSNPD, CDR2 GDNSRS (reference sequence). This CDR3 has 16 amino acids. The sequence was obtained from a pool of human donors (malaria-infected and uninfected, not separated). The V call is TRDV3, the J call TRDJ1; D remains ambiguous. The specimen was gamma-delta T cells from blood. The CDR3 coding sequence is TGTGCATTCACGGGCGGGACAATGAAGTACAGCGATAAACTCATCTTT. This sequence encodes CAFTGGTMKYSDKLIF.